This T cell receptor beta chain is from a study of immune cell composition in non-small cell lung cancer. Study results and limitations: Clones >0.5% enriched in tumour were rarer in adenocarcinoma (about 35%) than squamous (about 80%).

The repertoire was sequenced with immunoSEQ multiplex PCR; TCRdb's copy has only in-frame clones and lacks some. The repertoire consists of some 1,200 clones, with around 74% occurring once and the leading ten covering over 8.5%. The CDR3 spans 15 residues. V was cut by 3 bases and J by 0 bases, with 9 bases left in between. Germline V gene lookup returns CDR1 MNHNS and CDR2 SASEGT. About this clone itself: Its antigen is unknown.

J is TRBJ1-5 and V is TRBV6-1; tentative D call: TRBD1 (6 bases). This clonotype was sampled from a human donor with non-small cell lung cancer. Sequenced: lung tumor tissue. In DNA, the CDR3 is TGTGCCAGCAGTGATCAGGGGCTTAGCAATCAGCCCCAGCATTTT. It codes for CASSDQGLSNQPQHF.